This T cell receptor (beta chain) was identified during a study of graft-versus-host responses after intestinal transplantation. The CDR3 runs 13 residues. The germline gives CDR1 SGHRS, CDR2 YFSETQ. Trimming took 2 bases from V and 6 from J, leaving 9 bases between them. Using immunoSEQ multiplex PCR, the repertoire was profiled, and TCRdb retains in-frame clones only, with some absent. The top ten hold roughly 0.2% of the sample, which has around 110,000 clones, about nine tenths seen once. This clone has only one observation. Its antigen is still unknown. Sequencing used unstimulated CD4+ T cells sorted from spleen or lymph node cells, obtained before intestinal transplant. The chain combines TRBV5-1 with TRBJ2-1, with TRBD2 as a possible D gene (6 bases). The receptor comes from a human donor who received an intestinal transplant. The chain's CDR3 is CASSLREANEQFF. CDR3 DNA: TGCGCCAGCAGCTTAAGGGAGGCCAATGAGCAGTTCTTC.